What follows is one T cell receptor (beta chain) and its context. The antigen remains undetermined. Primers: 60 Vbeta forward and 13 Jbeta reverse. Original processing notes: Tens of millions of unique TCR beta chains, some 9.9 million shared, were counted in a later analysis. Profiling relied on immunoSEQ multiplex PCR, and the TCRdb table lists in-frame clones only, not all of them. The V and J calls and clone size are taken from that table; D and trimming were inferred from the DNA. The table includes approximately 150,000 clones, around 80% detected once. The entry originates in a study of cytomegalovirus exposure and HLA in healthy donors. Looked up from germline, CDR1 is SGDLS and CDR2 is YYNGEE. The CDR3 has 13 amino acids. Trimming pared 4 bases from V and 9 bases from J, leaving 11 bases between. Study conclusions and caveats: Reports indicated that the classifier achieved high specificity and sensitivity in diagnosing cytomegalovirus status.

The sample comprised PBMCs. The V and J genes are TRBV9 and TRBJ1-6; D ambiguous. The sequence derives from a young man in good health and CMV-seropositive. Here the CDR3 reads CASSPRTGSPLHF. The DNA for the CDR3 is TGTGCCAGCAGCCCACGAACCGGTTCACCCCTCCACTTT.